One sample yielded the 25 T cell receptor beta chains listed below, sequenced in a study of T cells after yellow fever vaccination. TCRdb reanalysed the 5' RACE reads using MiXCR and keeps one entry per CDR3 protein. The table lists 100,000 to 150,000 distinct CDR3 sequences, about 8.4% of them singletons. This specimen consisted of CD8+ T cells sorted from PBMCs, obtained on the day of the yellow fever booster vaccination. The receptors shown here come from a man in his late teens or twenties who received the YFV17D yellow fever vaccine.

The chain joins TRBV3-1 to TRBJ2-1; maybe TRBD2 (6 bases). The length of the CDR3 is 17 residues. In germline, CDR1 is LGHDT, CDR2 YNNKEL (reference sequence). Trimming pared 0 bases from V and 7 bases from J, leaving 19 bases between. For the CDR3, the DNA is TGTGCCAGCAGCCAAGAGGGTCAGATGCTAGCGCCTAATGAGCAGTTCTTC. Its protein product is CASSQEGQMLAPNEQFF.

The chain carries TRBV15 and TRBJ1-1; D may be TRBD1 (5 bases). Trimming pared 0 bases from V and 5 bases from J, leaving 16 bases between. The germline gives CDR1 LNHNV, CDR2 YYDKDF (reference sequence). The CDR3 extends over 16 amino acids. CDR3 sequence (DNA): TGTGCCACCAGCAGAGACGTAGGCAGGGAAGGGACTGAAGCTTTCTTT. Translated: CATSRDVGREGTEAFF.

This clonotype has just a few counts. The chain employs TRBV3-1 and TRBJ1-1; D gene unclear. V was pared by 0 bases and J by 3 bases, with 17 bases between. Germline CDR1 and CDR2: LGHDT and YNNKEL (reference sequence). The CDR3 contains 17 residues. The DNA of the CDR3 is TGTGCCAGCAGCCAAGATGTAATAAAGGCAATAGACACTGAAGCTTTCTTT. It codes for CASSQDVIKAIDTEAFF.

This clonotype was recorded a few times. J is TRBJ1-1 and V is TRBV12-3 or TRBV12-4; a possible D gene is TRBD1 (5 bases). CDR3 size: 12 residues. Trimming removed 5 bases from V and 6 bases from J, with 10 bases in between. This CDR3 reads CASSPRGSEAFF. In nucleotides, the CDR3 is TGTGCCAGCAGTCCTAGGGGATCTGAAGCTTTCTTT.

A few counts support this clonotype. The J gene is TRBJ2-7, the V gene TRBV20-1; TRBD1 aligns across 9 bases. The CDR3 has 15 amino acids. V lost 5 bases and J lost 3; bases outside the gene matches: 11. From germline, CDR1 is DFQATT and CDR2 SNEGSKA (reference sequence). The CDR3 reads CSASKPGQGHYEQYF. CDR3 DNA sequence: TGCAGTGCTTCTAAACCGGGACAGGGCCACTACGAGCAGTACTTC.

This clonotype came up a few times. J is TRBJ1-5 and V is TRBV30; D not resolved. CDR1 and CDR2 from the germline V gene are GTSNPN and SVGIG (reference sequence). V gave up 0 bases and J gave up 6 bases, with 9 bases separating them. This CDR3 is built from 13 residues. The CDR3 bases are TGTGCCTGGAGTGTTGTTGATGCTCAGCCCCAGCATTTT. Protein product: CAWSVVDAQPQHF.

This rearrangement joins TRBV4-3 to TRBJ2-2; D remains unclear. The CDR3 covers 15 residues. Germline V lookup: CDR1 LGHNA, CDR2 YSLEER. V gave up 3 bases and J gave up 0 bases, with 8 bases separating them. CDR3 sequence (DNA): TGCGCCAGCAGCCATTGGACGGCGAACACCGGGGAGCTGTTTTTT. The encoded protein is CASSHWTANTGELFF.

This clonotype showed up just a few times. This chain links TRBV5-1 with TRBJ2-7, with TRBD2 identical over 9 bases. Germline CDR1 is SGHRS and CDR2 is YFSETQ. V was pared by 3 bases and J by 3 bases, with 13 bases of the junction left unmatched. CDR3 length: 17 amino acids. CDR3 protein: CASSSQVRAGGRYEQYV. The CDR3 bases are TGCGCCAGCAGCTCCCAGGTGAGAGCGGGGGGCCGCTACGAGCAGTACGTC.

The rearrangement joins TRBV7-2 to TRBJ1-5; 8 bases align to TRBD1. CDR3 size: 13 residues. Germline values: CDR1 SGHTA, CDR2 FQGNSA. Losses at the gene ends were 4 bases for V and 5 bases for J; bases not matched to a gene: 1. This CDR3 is CASSYRGYQPQHF. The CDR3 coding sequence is TGTGCCAGCAGCTACAGGGGGTATCAGCCCCAGCATTTT. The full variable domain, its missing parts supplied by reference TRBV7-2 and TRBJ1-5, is GAGVSQSPSNKVTEKGKDVELRCDPISGHTALYWYRQSLGQGLEFLIYFQGNSAPDKSGLPSDRFSAERTGGSVSTLTIQRTQQEDSAVYLCASSYRGYQPQHFGDGTRLSIL.

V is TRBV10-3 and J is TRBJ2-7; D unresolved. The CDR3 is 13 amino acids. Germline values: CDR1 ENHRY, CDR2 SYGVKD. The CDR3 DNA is TGTGCCCTCAGTGACGGGCTCACCTGGGAGCAGTACGTC. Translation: CALSDGLTWEQYV.

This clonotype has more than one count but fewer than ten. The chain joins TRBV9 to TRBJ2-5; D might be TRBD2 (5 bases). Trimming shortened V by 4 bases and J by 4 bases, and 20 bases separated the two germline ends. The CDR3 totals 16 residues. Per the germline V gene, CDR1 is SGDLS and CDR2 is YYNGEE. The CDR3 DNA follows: TGTGCCAGCAGCCCGAGTCTCCGGGTTGGAGGAGAGACCCAGTACTTC. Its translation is CASSPSLRVGGETQYF.

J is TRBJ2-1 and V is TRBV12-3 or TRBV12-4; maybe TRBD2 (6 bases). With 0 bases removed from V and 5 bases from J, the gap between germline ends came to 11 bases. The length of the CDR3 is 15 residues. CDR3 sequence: CASSLAGLTDNEQFF. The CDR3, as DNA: TGTGCCAGCAGTTTAGCGGGACTCACTGACAATGAGCAGTTCTTC.

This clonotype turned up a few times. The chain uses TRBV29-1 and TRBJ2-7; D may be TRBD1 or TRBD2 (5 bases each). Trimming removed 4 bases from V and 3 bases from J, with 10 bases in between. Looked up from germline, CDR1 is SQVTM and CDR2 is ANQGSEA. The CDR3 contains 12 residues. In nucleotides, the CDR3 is TGCAGCGTTGCCGGGGCGGGCTACGAGCAGTACTTC. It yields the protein CSVAGAGYEQYF.

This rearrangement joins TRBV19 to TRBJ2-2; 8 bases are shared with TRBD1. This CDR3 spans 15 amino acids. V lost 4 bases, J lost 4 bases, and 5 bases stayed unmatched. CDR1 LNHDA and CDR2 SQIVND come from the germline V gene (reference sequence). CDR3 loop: CASSRTGLFTGELFF. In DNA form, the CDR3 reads TGTGCCAGTAGTAGGACAGGGTTGTTCACCGGGGAGCTGTTTTTT.

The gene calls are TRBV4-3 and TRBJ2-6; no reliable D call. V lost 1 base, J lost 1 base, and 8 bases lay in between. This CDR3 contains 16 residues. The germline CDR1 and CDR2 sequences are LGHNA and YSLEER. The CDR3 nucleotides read TGCGCCAGCAGCCAAGTCACAGTTTCTGGGGCCAACGTCCTGACTTTC. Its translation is CASSQVTVSGANVLTF.

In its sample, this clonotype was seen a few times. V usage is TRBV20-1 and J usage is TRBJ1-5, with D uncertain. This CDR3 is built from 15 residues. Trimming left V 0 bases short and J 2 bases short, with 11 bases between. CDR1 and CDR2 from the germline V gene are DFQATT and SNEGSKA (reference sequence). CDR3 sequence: CSARDRTGGNQPQHF. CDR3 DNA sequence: TGCAGTGCTAGAGACAGGACGGGCGGCAATCAGCCCCAGCATTTT.

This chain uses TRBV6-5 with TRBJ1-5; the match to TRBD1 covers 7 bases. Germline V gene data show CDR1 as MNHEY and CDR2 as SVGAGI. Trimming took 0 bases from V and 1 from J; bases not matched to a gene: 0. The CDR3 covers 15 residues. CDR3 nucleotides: TGTGCCAGCAGTTACTCACAGGGGAGCAATCAGCCCCAGCATTTT. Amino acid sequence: CASSYSQGSNQPQHF.

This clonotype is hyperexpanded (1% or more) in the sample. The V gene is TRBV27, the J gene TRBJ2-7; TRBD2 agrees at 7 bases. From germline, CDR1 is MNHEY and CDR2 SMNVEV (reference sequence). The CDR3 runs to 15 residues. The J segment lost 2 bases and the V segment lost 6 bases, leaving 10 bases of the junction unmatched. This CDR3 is CASSQWGGTPYEQYF. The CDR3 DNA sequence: TGTGCCAGCAGCCAATGGGGGGGTACGCCCTACGAGCAGTACTTC.

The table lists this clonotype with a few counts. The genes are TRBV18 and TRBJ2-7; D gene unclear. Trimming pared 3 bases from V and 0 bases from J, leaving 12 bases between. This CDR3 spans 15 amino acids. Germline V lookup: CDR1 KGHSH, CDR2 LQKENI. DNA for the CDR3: TGTGCCAGCTCACCGTCGGCCCTCCACTCCTACGAGCAGTACTTC. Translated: CASSPSALHSYEQYF.

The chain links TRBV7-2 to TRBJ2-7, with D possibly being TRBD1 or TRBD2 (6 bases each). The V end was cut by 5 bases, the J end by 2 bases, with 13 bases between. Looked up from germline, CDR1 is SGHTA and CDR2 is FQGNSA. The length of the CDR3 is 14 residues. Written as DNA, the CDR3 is TGTGCCAGCAGCCGAAGGGGGGAGACCTACGAGCAGTACTTC. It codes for CASSRRGETYEQYF.

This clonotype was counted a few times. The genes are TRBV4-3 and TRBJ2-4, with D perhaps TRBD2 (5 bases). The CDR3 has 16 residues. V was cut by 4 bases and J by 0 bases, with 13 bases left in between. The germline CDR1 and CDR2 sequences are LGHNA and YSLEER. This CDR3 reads CASSPREGLAKNIQYF. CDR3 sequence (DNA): TGCGCCAGCAGCCCCCGAGAGGGTTTAGCCAAAAACATTCAGTACTTC.

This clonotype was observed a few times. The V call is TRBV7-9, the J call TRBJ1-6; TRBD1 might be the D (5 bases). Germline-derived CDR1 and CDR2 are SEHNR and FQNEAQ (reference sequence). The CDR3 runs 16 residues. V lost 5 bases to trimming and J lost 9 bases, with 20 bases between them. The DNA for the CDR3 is TGTGCCAGCAGCCCCTCGAGGGACGGAGGTCCTTCACCCCTCCACTTT. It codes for CASSPSRDGGPSPLHF.

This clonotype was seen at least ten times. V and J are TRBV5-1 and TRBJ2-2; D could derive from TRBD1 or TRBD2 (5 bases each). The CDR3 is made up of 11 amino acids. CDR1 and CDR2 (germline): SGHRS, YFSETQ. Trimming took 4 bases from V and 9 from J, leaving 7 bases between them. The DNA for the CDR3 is TGCGCCAGCAGCGGGACCCGGGAGCTGTTTTTT. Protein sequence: CASSGTRELFF. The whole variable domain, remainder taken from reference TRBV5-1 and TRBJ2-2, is KAGVTQTPRYLIKTRGQQVTLSCSPISGHRSVSWYQQTPGQGLQFLFEYFSETQRNKGNFPGRFSGRQFSNSRSEMNVSTLELGDSALYLCASSGTRELFFGEGSRLTVL.

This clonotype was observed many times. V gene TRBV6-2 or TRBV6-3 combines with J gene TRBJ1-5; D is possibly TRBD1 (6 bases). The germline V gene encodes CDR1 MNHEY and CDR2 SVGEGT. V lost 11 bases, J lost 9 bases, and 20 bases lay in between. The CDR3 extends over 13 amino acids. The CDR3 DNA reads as TGTGCCGCCGGGGCAGGGGCGTCTTCGCCCCAGCATTTT. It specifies CAAGAGASSPQHF.

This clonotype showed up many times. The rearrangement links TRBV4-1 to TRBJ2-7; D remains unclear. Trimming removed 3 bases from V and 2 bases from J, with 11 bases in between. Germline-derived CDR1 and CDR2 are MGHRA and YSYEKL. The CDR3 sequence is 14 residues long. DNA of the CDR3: TGCGCCAGCAGCCATTCCGCCACGGCCTACGAGCAGTACTTC. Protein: CASSHSATAYEQYF.